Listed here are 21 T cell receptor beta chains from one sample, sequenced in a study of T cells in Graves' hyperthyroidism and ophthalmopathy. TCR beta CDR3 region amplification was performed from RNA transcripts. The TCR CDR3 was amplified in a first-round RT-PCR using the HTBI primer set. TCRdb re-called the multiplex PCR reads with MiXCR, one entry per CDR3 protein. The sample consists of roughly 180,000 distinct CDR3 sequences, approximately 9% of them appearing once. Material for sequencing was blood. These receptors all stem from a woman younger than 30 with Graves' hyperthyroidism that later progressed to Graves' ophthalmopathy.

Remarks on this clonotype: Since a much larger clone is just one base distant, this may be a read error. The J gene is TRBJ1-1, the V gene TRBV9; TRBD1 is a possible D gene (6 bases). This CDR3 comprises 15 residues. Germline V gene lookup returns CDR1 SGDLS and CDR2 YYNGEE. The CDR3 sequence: CVSSPPETGNTEAFF. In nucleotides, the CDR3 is TGTGTCAGCAGCCCACCGGAGACAGGGAACACTGAAGCTTTCTTT.

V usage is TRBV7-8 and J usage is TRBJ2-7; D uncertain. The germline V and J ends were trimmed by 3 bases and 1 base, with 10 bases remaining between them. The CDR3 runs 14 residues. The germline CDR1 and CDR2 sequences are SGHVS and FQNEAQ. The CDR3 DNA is TGTGCCAGCAGCTTCCGGTCCGGGTCCTACGAGCAGTACTTC. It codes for CASSFRSGSYEQYF.

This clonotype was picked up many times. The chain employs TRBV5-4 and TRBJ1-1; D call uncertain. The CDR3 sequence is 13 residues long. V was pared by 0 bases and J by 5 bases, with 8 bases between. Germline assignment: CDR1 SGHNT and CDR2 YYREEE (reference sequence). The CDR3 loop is CASSLETGTEAFF. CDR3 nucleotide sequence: TGTGCCAGCAGCTTGGAGACGGGGACTGAAGCTTTCTTT. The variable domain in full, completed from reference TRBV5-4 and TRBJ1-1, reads ETGVTQSPTHLIKTRGQQVTLRCSSQSGHNTVSWYQQALGQGPQFIFQYYREEENGRGNFPPRFSGLQFPNYSSELNVNALELDDSALYLCASSLETGTEAFFGQGTRLTVV.

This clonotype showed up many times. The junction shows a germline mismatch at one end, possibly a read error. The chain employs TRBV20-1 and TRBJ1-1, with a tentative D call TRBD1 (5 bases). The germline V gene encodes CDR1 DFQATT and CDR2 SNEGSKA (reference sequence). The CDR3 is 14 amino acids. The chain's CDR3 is CSAGEPGGNTEAFF. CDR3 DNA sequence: TGCAGTGCTGGAGAACCGGGGGGGAACACTGAAGCTTTCTTT.

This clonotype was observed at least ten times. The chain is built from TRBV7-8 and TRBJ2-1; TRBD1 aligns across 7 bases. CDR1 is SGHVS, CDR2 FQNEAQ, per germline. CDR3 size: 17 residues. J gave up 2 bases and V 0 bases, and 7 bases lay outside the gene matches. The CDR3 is CASSLAHRGFPYNEQFF. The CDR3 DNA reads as TGTGCCAGCAGCTTAGCCCACAGGGGTTTTCCCTACAATGAGCAGTTCTTC.

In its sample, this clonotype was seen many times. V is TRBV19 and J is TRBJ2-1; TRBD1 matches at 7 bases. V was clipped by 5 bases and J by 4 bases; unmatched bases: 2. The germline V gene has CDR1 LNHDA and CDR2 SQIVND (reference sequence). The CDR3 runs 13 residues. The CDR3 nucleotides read TGTGCCAGTAGTCCACAGGGGTACAATGAGCAGTTCTTC. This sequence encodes CASSPQGYNEQFF.

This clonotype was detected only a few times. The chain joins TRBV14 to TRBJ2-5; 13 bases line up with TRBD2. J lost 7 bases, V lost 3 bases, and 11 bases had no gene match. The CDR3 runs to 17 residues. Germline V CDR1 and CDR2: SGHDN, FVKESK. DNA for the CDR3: TGTGCCAGCAGCCAGCTACCCGGACTAGCGGGGGCCGGGACCCAGTACTTC. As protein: CASSQLPGLAGAGTQYF. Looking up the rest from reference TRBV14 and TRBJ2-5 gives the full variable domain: EAGVTQFPSHSVIEKGQTVTLRCDPISGHDNLYWYRRVMGKEIKFLLHFVKESKQDESGMPNNRFLAERTGGTYSTLKVQPAELEDSGVYFCASSQLPGLAGAGTQYFGPGTRLLVL.

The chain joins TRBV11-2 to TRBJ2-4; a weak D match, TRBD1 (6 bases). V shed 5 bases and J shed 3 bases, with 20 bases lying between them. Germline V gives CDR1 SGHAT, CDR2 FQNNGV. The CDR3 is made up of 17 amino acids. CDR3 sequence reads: CASSPVQGNFVKNIQYF. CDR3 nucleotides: TGTGCCAGCAGCCCAGTACAGGGTAACTTCGTCAAAAACATTCAGTACTTC.

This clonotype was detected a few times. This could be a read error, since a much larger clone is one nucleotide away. The DNA of the CDR3 is TGTGCCAGCAGTACCGGACTAGCGGTGTACCAAGAGGCCCAGTACTTC. Encoded protein: CASSTGLAVYQEAQYF. The V and J genes are TRBV27 and TRBJ2-5; 10 bases match TRBD2. The CDR3 has 16 residues. CDR1 and CDR2 (germline): MNHEY, SMNVEV (reference sequence).

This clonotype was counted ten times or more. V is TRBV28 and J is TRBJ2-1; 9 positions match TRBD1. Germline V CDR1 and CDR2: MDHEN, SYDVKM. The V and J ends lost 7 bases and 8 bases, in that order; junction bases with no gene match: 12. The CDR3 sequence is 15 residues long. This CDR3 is CASTQSGTGWDEQFF. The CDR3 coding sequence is TGTGCCAGCACTCAGTCCGGGACAGGGTGGGATGAGCAGTTCTTC. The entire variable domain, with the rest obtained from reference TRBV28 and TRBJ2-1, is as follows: DVKVTQSSRYLVKRTGEKVFLECVQDMDHENMFWYRQDPGLGLRLIYFSYDVKMKEKGDIPEGYSVSREKKERFSLILESASTNQTSMYLCASTQSGTGWDEQFFGPGTRLTVL.

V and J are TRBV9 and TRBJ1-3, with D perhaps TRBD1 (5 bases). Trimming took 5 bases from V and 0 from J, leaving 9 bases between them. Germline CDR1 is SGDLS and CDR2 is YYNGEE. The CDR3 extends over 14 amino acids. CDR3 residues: CASRGESSGNTIYF. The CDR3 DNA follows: TGTGCCAGCAGGGGGGAAAGCTCTGGAAACACCATATATTTT.

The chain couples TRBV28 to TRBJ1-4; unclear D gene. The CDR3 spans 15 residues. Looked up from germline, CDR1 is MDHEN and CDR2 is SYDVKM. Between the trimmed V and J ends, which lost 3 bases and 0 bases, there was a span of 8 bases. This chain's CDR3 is CASSFEFATNEKLFF. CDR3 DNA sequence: TGTGCCAGCAGTTTTGAGTTCGCAACTAATGAAAAACTGTTTTTT.

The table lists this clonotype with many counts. CDR3 DNA: TGTGCCAGCAGCTGGGCCGGGGAGCAGTTCTTC. It encodes CASSWAGEQFF. The rearrangement links TRBV3-1 to TRBJ2-1; unclear D gene. The germline V and J ends were trimmed by 5 bases and 10 bases, with 9 bases remaining between them. Germline V CDR1 and CDR2: LGHDT, YNNKEL (reference sequence). The CDR3 extends over 11 amino acids.

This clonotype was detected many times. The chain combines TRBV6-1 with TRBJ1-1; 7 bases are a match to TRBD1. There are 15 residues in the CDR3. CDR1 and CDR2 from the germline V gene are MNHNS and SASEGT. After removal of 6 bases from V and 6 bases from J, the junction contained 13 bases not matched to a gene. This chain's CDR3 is CASRNRQGLRAEAFF. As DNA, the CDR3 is TGTGCCAGCAGGAATAGACAGGGTCTCCGTGCTGAAGCTTTCTTT.

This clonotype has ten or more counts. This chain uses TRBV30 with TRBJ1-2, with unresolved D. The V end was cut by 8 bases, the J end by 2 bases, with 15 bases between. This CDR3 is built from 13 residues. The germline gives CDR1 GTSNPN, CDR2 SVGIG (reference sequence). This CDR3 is CAGDVGGNYGYTF. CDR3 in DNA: TGTGCCGGCGATGTAGGCGGAAACTATGGCTACACCTTC. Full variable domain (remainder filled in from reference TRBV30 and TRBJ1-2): SQTIHQWPATLVQPVGSPLSLECTVEGTSNPNLYWYRQAAGRGLQLLFYSVGIGQISSEVPQNLSASRPQDRQFILSSKKLLLSDSGFYLCAGDVGGNYGYTFGSGTRLTVV.

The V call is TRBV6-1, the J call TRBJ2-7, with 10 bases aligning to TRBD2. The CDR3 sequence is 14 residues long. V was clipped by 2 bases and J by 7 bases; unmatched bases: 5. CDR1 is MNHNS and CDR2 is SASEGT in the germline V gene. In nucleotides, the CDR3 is TGTGCCAGCAGTGAAACTAGCGGGACCCAGGAGCAGTACTTC. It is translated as CASSETSGTQEQYF.

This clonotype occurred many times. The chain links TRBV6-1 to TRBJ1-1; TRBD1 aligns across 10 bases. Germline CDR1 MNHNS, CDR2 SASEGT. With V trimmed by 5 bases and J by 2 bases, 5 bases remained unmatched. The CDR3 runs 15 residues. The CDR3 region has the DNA TGTGCCAGCAGTCGCAGGGACAGGGGCAACACTGAAGCTTTCTTT. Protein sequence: CASSRRDRGNTEAFF.

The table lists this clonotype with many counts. The CDR3 DNA reads as TGTGCCCCTTACGACAGCCCATATGGCTACACCTTC. Amino acid sequence: CAPYDSPYGYTF. The chain is built from TRBV2 and TRBJ1-2; possible D gene TRBD1, 5 bases. Trimming pared 11 bases from V and 5 bases from J, leaving 15 bases between. The CDR3 has 12 residues. Germline V gives CDR1 SNHLY, CDR2 FYNNEI.

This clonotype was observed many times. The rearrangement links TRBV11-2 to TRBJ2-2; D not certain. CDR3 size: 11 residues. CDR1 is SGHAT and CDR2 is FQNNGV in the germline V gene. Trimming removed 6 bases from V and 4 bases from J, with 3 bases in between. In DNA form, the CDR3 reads TGTGCCAGCAGATCCACCGGGGAGCTGTTTTTT. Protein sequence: CASRSTGELFF.

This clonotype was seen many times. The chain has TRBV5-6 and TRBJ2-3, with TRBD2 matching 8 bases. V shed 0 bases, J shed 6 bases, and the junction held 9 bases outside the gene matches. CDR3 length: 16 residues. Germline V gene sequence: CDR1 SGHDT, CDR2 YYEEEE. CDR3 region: CASSLVLREDGDTQYF. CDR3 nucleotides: TGTGCCAGCAGCTTGGTGCTGCGGGAGGATGGGGATACGCAGTATTTT.

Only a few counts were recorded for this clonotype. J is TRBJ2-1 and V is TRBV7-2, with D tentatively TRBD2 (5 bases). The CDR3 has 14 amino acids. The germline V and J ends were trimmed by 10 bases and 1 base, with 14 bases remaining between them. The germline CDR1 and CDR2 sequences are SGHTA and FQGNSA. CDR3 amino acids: CATAPDWSYNEQFF. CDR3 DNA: TGTGCCACCGCCCCGGACTGGTCCTACAATGAGCAGTTCTTC.